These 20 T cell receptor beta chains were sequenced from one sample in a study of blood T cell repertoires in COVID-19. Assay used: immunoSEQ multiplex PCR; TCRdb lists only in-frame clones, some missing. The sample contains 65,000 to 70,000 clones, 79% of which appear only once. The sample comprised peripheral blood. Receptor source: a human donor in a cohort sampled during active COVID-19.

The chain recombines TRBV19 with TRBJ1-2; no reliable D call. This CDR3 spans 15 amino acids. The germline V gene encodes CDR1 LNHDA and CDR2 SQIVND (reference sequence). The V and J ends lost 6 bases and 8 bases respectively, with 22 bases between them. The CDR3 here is CASSLGLTGVRGYTF. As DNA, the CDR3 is TGTGCCAGTAGCTTGGGCTTGACGGGAGTTCGAGGCTACACCTTC. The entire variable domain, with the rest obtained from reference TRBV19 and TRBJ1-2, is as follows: DGGITQSPKYLFRKEGQNVTLSCEQNLNHDAMYWYRQDPGQGLRLIYYSQIVNDFQKGDIAEGYSVSREKKESFPLTVTSAQKNPTAFYLCASSLGLTGVRGYTFGSGTRLTVV.

Written as DNA, the CDR3 is TGTGCCAGCAGATCCCCGGGACAGGTGAAGACCGGGGAGCTGTTTTTT. Its protein is CASRSPGQVKTGELFF. V gene TRBV27 combines with J gene TRBJ2-2; 8 bases are shared with TRBD1. V dropped 6 bases and J dropped 5; count of bases not matched to a gene: 11. The CDR3 is 16 amino acids. Germline V lookup: CDR1 MNHEY, CDR2 SMNVEV (reference sequence).

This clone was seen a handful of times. The CDR3: CASSLDSSSYEQYF. CDR3 nucleotides: TGCGCCAGCAGCCTCGACAGCAGCTCCTACGAGCAGTACTTC. J is TRBJ2-7 and V is TRBV5-1, with D possibly TRBD1 on 5 matching bases. CDR3 length: 14 residues. Germline CDR1 and CDR2: SGHRS and YFSETQ. Deletions cut 4 bases from V and 0 bases from J, with 11 bases between.

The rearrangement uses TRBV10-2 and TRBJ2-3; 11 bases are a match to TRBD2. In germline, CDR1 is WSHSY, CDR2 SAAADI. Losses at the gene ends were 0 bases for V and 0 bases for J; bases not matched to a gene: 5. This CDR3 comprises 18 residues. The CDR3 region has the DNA TGCGCCAGCAGTGAGTCGACTCGACTAGCGGGAAGCACAGATACGCAGTATTTT. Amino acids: CASSESTRLAGSTDTQYF.

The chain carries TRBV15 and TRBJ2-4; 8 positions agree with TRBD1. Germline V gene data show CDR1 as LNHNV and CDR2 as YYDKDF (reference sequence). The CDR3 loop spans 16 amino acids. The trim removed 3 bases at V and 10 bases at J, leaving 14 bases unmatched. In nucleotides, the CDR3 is TGTGCCACCAGCAGTGATCAGACAGGGGCGATGGGGATTCAGTACTTC. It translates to CATSSDQTGAMGIQYF.

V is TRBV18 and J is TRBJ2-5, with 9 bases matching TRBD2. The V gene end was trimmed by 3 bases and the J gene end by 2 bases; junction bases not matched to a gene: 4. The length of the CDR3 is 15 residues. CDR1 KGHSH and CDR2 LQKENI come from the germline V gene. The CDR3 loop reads CASSPGAGGQETQYF. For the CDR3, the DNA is TGTGCCAGCTCACCCGGAGCGGGGGGACAAGAGACCCAGTACTTC.

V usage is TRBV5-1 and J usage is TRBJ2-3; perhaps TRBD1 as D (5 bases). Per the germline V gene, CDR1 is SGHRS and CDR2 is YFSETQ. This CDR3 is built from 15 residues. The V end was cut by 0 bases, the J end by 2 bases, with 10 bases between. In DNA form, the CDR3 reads TGCGCCAGCAGCTTGGTAGGGGATCCCACAGATACGCAGTATTTT. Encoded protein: CASSLVGDPTDTQYF. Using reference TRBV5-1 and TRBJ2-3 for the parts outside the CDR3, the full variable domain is KAGVTQTPRYLIKTRGQQVTLSCSPISGHRSVSWYQQTPGQGLQFLFEYFSETQRNKGNFPGRFSGRQFSNSRSEMNVSTLELGDSALYLCASSLVGDPTDTQYFGPGTRLTVL.

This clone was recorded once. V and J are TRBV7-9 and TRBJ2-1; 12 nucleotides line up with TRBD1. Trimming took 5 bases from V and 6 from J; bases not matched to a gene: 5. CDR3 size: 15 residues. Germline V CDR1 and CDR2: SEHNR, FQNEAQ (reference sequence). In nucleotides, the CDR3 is TGTGCCAGCAGCCCCGGGACAGGGGGCTTCAATGAGCAGTTCTTC. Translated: CASSPGTGGFNEQFF.

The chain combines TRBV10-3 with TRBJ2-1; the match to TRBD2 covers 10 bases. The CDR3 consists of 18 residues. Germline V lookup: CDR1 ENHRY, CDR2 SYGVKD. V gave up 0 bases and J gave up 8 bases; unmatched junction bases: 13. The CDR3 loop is CAISESLASSGRGDEQFF. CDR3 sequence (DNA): TGTGCCATCAGTGAGTCCCTCGCTTCTAGCGGGAGAGGCGATGAGCAGTTCTTC.

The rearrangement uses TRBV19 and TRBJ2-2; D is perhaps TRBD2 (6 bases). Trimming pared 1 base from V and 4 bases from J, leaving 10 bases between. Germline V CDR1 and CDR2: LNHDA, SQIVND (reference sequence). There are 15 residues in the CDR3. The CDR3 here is CASSIAPGGTGELFF. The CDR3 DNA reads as TGTGCCAGTAGTATAGCACCCGGGGGCACCGGGGAGCTGTTTTTT.

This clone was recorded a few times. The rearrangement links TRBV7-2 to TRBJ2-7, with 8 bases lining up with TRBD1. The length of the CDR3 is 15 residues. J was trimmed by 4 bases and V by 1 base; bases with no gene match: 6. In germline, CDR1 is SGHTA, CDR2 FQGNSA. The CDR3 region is CASSLVQGAAYEQYF. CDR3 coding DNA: TGTGCCAGCAGCTTAGTGCAGGGGGCGGCGTACGAGCAGTACTTC.

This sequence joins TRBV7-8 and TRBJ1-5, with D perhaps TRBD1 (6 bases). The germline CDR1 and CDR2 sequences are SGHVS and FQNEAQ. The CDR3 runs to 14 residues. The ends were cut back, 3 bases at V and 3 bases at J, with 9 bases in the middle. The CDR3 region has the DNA TGTGCCAGCAGCTTTACAGGGATCAATCAGCCCCAGCATTTT. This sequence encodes CASSFTGINQPQHF.

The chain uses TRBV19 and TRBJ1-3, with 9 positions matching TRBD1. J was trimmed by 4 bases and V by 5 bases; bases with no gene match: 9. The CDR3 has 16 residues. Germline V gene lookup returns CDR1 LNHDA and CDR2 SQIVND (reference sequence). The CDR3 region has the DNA TGTGCCAGTAGTCCCCGGACAGGGGCAGTCGGAAACACCATATATTTT. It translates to CASSPRTGAVGNTIYF.

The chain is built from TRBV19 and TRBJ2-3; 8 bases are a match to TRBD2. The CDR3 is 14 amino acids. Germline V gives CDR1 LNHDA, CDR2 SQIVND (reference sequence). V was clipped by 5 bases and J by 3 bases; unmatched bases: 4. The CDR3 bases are TGTGCCAGTAGTCCGGGCGGGGGGACAGATACGCAGTATTTT. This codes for CASSPGGGTDTQYF.

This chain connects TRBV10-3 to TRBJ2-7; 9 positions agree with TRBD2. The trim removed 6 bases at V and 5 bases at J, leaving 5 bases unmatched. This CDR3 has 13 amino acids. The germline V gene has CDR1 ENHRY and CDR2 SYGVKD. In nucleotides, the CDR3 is TGTGCCATCAGGAGCGGGGGGCGGGACGAGCAGTACTTC. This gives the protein CAIRSGGRDEQYF.

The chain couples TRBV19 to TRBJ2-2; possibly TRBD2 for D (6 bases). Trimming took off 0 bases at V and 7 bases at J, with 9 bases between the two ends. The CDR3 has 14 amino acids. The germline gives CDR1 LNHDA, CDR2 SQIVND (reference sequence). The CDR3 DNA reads TGTGCCAGTAGTATAGATTGGAGGGGCGGGGAGCTGTTTTTT. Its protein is CASSIDWRGGELFF.

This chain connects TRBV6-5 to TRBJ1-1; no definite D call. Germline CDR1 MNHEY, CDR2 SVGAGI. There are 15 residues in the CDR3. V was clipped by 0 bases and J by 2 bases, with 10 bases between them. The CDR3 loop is CASSYSRRTNTEAFF. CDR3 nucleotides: TGTGCCAGCAGTTACTCGCGACGGACTAACACTGAAGCTTTCTTT.

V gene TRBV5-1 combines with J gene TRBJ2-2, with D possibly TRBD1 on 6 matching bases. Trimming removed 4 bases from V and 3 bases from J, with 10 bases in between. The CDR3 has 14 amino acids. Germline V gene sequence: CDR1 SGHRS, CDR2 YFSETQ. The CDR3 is CASSPGQDTGELFF. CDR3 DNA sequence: TGCGCCAGCAGCCCGGGACAAGACACCGGGGAGCTGTTTTTT.

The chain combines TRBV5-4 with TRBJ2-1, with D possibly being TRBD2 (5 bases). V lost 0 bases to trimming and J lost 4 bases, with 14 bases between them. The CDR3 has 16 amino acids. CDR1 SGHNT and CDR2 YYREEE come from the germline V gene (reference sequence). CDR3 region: CASSLAGGLEYNEQFF. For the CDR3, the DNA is TGTGCCAGCAGCTTGGCAGGAGGACTCGAATACAATGAGCAGTTCTTC.

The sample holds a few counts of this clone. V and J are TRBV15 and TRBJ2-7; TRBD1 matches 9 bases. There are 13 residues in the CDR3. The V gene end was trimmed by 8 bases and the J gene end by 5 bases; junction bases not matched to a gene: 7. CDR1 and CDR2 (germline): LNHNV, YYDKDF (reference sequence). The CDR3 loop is CATANRGRNEQYF. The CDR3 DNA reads TGTGCCACCGCAAACAGGGGGCGGAACGAGCAGTACTTC.